The source of this T cell receptor (beta chain) is a study of cytomegalovirus exposure and HLA in healthy donors. Study-wide findings and caveats: It was likely that a cluster of highly shared sequence variants was a sequencing artifact. In vitro experiments confirmed that three CMV-associated chains were specific for CMV antigens.

This CDR3 comprises 13 residues. Germline values: CDR1 LNHDA, CDR2 SQIVND (reference sequence). V dropped 11 bases and J dropped 4 bases, with 14 bases sitting between them. PCR used 60 Vbeta primers and 13 Jbeta primers. The assay was immunoSEQ multiplex PCR, and TCRdb's table has in-frame clones only and misses some. The data contain roughly 120,000 clones, around 80% of them seen just once; the ten biggest clones take up about 1%. This clone was seen a few times. Its antigen is not identified. The rearrangement uses TRBV19 and TRBJ2-2, with a tentative D call TRBD1 (6 bases). The specimen was PBMCs. This TCR was recovered from a woman aged 30 to 39 in good health and CMV-seronegative. The CDR3 is CAAWGRGTGELFF. Written as DNA, the CDR3 is TGTGCCGCATGGGGGCGCGGCACCGGGGAGCTGTTTTTT.